A selection of T cell receptor beta chains follows, all from one sample in a study of vaccination effects on CD4 cells after COVID-19. Their specific antigens are unknown. Sequenced by immunoSEQ multiplex PCR; TCRdb stores in-frame clones only, minus some. Among 25,000 to 30,000 clones, about 67% were seen once, and the ten largest hold around 9%. Sequencing used CD4+ T cells from PBMCs cultured with HCoV-NL63 spike peptides, obtained after COVID-19 vaccination. These receptors came from a human donor who received a COVID-19 vaccine. The CDR3 runs from the conserved cysteine through the conserved F or W. D genes are given only for firm matches. The size of a clone is reported for some rows only, either as once, few or many, or as a class for expanded clones.

NA	NA	TRBV6-4	TRBJ2-3	CASSEGWGDTQYF	TGTGCCAGCAGTGAAGGGTGGGGAGATACGCAGTATTTT
NA	NA	TRBV6-4	TRBJ1-1	CASSVDSLNTEAFF	TGTGCCAGCAGCGTGGACAGCTTGAACACTGAAGCTTTCTTT
NA	NA	TRBV12-3/TRBV12-4	TRBJ1-5	CASSFNRDQPQHF	TGTGCCAGCAGTTTTAACAGGGATCAGCCCCAGCATTTT
NA	once	TRBV6-6	TRBJ2-7	CASSTGYEQYF	TGTGCCAGCAGTACAGGGTACGAGCAGTACTTC
TRBD1	NA	TRBV15	TRBJ1-5	CATSIDRDQPQHF	TGTGCCACCAGCATAGACAGGGATCAGCCCCAGCATTTT
NA	NA	TRBV20-1	TRBJ1-2	CSASSHSQGSNYGYTF	TGCAGTGCTAGTAGTCACTCACAGGGCTCTAACTATGGCTACACCTTC
NA	NA	TRBV18	TRBJ2-2	CASSLLGQNTGELFF	TGTGCCAGCTCACTTTTAGGACAGAACACCGGGGAGCTGTTTTTT
TRBD1	NA	TRBV2	TRBJ2-1	CASSGRTGPYNEQFF	TGTGCCAGCAGTGGAAGGACAGGGCCCTACAATGAGCAGTTCTTC
NA	NA	TRBV5-1	TRBJ2-3	CASSPAVGRSTDTQYF	TGCGCCAGCAGCCCGGCAGTTGGTCGGAGCACAGATACGCAGTATTTT
TRBD2	NA	TRBV5-5	TRBJ2-2	CASSWGGANTGELFF	TGTGCCAGCAGCTGGGGGGGAGCGAACACCGGGGAGCTGTTTTTT
NA	NA	TRBV6-5	TRBJ1-1	CASSYSGTGYTEAFF	TGTGCCAGCAGTTACTCGGGAACAGGGTACACTGAAGCTTTCTTT
TRBD1	NA	TRBV6-6	TRBJ1-4	CASSRTLTGVANEKLFF	TGTGCCAGCAGCCGAACTTTGACAGGGGTGGCTAATGAAAAACTGTTTTTT
NA	NA	TRBV4-2	TRBJ1-5	CASSQDRRNQPQHF	TGTGCCAGCAGCCAAGATCGGCGGAATCAGCCCCAGCATTTT
TRBD1	NA	TRBV5-1	TRBJ1-2	CASRPNGQGDYGYTF	TGCGCCAGCAGACCAAATGGACAGGGGGACTATGGCTACACCTTC
NA	NA	TRBV24-1	TRBJ2-7	CATSGSGTYEQYF	TGTGCCACCAGTGGGTCAGGTACCTACGAGCAGTACTTC
NA	NA	TRBV15	TRBJ1-5	CATSRDLVRDSNQPQHF	TGTGCCACCAGCAGAGATCTAGTGAGGGATAGCAATCAGCCCCAGCATTTT
NA	NA	TRBV6-5	TRBJ1-2	CASSPEGFGDYGYTF	TGTGCCAGCAGTCCCGAGGGTTTTGGTGACTATGGCTACACCTTC
TRBD2	once	TRBV5-1	TRBJ2-1	CASSSGTSGRGPNEQFF	TGCGCCAGCAGCTCCGGGACTAGCGGGAGGGGTCCCAATGAGCAGTTCTTC
NA	NA	TRBV6-5	TRBJ2-7	CASSSKDGTYEQYF	TGTGCCAGCAGTTCAAAGGACGGGACCTACGAGCAGTACTTC
NA	few	TRBV7-8	TRBJ1-1	CASSPRAGGAFF	TGTGCCAGCAGCCCACGGGCCGGTGGAGCTTTCTTT
TRBD1	NA	TRBV19	TRBJ2-2	CASSTLEGQGTGELFF	TGTGCCAGTAGTACACTTGAGGGACAGGGAACCGGGGAGCTGTTTTTT
TRBD1	NA	TRBV4-1	TRBJ2-2	CASSGWTGGVGELFF	TGCGCCAGCAGCGGATGGACAGGGGGCGTCGGGGAGCTGTTTTTT
NA	few	TRBV6-5	TRBJ1-6	CASRSYNSPLHF	TGTGCCAGCAGATCCTATAATTCACCCCTCCACTTT
TRBD1	NA	TRBV7-9	TRBJ2-3	CASSYRQGVVDTQYF	TGTGCCAGCAGCTATAGACAGGGGGTTGTAGATACGCAGTATTTT
NA	NA	TRBV4-1	TRBJ2-7	CASSQTPYEQYF	TGCGCCAGCAGCCAGACCCCTTACGAGCAGTACTTC
TRBD1	few	TRBV2	TRBJ2-2	CASGTTTGSTGELFF	TGTGCCAGCGGTACCACGACAGGGTCGACCGGGGAGCTGTTTTTT
TRBD2	NA	TRBV2	TRBJ2-7	CASSELELSGAAYEQYF	TGTGCCAGCAGTGAACTTGAACTGAGCGGGGCTGCCTACGAGCAGTACTTC
NA	few	TRBV27	TRBJ2-7	CASSLSGQGWFSF	TGTGCCAGCAGTTTATCAGGCCAGGGATGGTTCTCCTTC
TRBD2	medium-sized	TRBV5-1	TRBJ2-3	CASGLAGGPGTDTQYF	TGCGCCAGCGGGTTAGCGGGGGGGCCCGGGACAGATACGCAGTATTTT
NA	NA	TRBV12-3/TRBV12-4	TRBJ1-5	CASTHSNQPQHF	TGTGCCAGCACCCATAGCAATCAGCCCCAGCATTTT
TRBD2	once	TRBV5-4	TRBJ2-1	CASSVVAGGIYNEQFF	TGTGCCAGCAGCGTCGTAGCGGGAGGGATTTACAATGAGCAGTTCTTC
NA	NA	TRBV13	TRBJ2-7	CASSLGNLYEQYF	TGTGCCAGCAGCTTAGGTAATTTGTACGAGCAGTACTTC
TRBD2	NA	TRBV5-1	TRBJ2-2	CASTPRGGYTGELFF	TGCGCCAGCACCCCTCGCGGGGGATACACCGGGGAGCTGTTTTTT
TRBD1	NA	TRBV5-1	TRBJ2-1	CASSLDRGSYNEQFF	TGCGCCAGCAGCCTGGACAGGGGATCCTACAATGAGCAGTTCTTC
NA	NA	TRBV18	TRBJ1-4	CASSPGAREKLFF	TGTGCCAGCTCACCAGGAGCGAGAGAAAAACTGTTTTTT
NA	NA	TRBV5-6	TRBJ2-3	CASTLLSSRDDTDTQYF	TGTGCCAGCACCCTACTTTCCTCGCGGGATGACACAGATACGCAGTATTTT
TRBD1	NA	TRBV14	TRBJ2-5	CASSSWTGYSETQYF	TGTGCCAGCAGTTCCTGGACAGGGTATTCGGAGACCCAGTACTTC
NA	NA	TRBV2	TRBJ2-2	CASSPELTGELFF	TGTGCCAGCAGTCCTGAGCTCACCGGGGAGCTGTTTTTT
TRBD1	few	TRBV29-1	TRBJ1-4	CSVGRQGNEKLFF	TGCAGCGTTGGACGACAGGGTAATGAAAAACTGTTTTTT
NA	NA	TRBV9	TRBJ2-1	CASSVPGTLTYNEQFF	TGTGCCAGCAGCGTCCCCGGGACGCTTACCTACAATGAGCAGTTCTTC
TRBD2	NA	TRBV7-6	TRBJ2-1	CASSLSGTSLVNEQFF	TGTGCCAGCAGCTTATCCGGGACTAGCCTCGTCAATGAGCAGTTCTTC
TRBD2	NA	TRBV7-6	TRBJ2-1	CASSMSGTYNEQFF	TGTGCCAGCAGCATGAGCGGGACCTACAATGAGCAGTTCTTC
NA	few	TRBV6-5	TRBJ1-5	CASSPGTNQPQHF	TGTGCCAGCAGTCCCGGGACAAATCAGCCCCAGCATTTT
NA	few	TRBV29-1	TRBJ2-1	CSVAGLTGVEQFF	TGCAGCGTTGCGGGACTTACCGGGGTTGAGCAGTTCTTC
NA	NA	TRBV6-1	TRBJ2-3	CASSEFGSGLTDTQYF	TGTGCCAGCAGTGAATTTGGCTCGGGCCTCACAGATACGCAGTATTTT
NA	NA	TRBV5-8	TRBJ2-1	CASTNGGRGGNEQFF	TGTGCCAGCACAAACGGGGGCAGGGGAGGTAATGAGCAGTTCTTC
NA	NA	TRBV30	TRBJ1-1	CAWSVFGDRRTEAFF	TGTGCCTGGAGTGTATTTGGGGACCGGAGAACTGAAGCTTTCTTT
TRBD2	NA	TRBV11-3	TRBJ2-2	CASSFGLDTGELFF	TGTGCCAGCAGCTTTGGACTAGACACCGGGGAGCTGTTTTTT
NA	NA	TRBV19	TRBJ2-2	CASSMETPGRPPNTGELFF	TGTGCCAGTAGTATGGAAACTCCGGGACGCCCCCCGAACACCGGGGAGCTGTTTTTT
NA	NA	TRBV30	TRBJ1-4	CAWIQGQSTTREKLFF	TGTGCCTGGATTCAAGGACAGTCCACAACGCGGGAAAAACTGTTTTTT